The 20 T cell receptor beta chains below all came from one sample that was sequenced in a study of T cells in Graves' hyperthyroidism and ophthalmopathy. Regions amplified from RNA transcripts were the TCR beta CDR3 regions. A first-round RT-PCR of the TCR CDR3 used the HTBI primer set. Using its own MiXCR run on the multiplex PCR reads, TCRdb lists one record per CDR3 protein. The sample consists of roughly 400,000 distinct CDR3 sequences, around 15% of them appearing once. Sequenced material: blood. The receptors shown here come from a man aged 45-65 years with Graves' ophthalmopathy.

The chain joins TRBV29-1 to TRBJ1-1; D may be TRBD1 (6 bases). This CDR3 contains 13 residues. Between the trimmed V and J ends, which lost 6 bases and 0 bases, there was a span of 11 bases. CDR1 and CDR2 (germline): SQVTM, ANQGSEA. Here the CDR3 DNA reads TGCAGCGTAGGGGGTCCGATGAACACTGAAGCTTTCTTT. It encodes CSVGGPMNTEAFF. Based on the CDR3 plus reference TRBV29-1 and TRBJ1-1, the full variable domain is SAVISQKPSRDICQRGTSLTIQCQVDSQVTMMFWYRQQPGQSLTLIATANQGSEATYESGFVIDKFPISRPNLTFSTLTVSNMSPEDSSIYLCSVGGPMNTEAFFGQGTRLTVV.

This clonotype was detected a few times. This sequence joins TRBV5-6 and TRBJ1-2; no reliable D call. Germline CDR1 is SGHDT and CDR2 is YYEEEE. CDR3 length: 13 residues. The V end lost 2 bases, the J end lost 6 bases, and 11 bases lay between the germline ends. CDR3 protein: CASSFTRTDGYTF. CDR3 nucleotides: TGTGCCAGCAGCTTCACAAGGACTGATGGCTACACCTTC. Looking up the rest from reference TRBV5-6 and TRBJ1-2 gives the full variable domain: DAGVTQSPTHLIKTRGQQVTLRCSPKSGHDTVSWYQQALGQGPQFIFQYYEEEERQRGNFPDRFSGHQFPNYSSELNVNALLLGDSALYLCASSFTRTDGYTFGSGTRLTVV.

This clonotype was seen more than once but under ten times. At one end the junction does not follow the germline gene, possibly because of a read error. The chain combines TRBV7-3 with TRBJ2-3; 12 bases match TRBD2. Germline CDR1 is SGHTA and CDR2 is FQGTGA. The CDR3 consists of 17 residues. The CDR3 sequence: CASSHGLAGLLADTQYF. The DNA for the CDR3 is TGCGCCAGCAGCCACGGACTAGCGGGATTATTAGCAGATACGCAGTATTTT.

This clonotype was seen just once. This sequence joins TRBV7-9 and TRBJ2-7, with a tentative D call TRBD2 (6 bases). The CDR3 length is 16 residues. Germline V gives CDR1 SEHNR, CDR2 FQNEAQ (reference sequence). Trimming took off 4 bases at V and 1 base at J, with 17 bases between the two ends. DNA of the CDR3: TGTGCCAGCAGCTCCCCTGGGACTTCAATTTCCTACGAGCAGTACTTC. This sequence encodes CASSSPGTSISYEQYF.

This clonotype was seen many times. V usage is TRBV30 and J usage is TRBJ2-3; 11 nucleotides agree with TRBD2. V lost 3 bases and J lost 2; bases outside the gene matches: 4. The CDR3 loop spans 15 amino acids. CDR1 and CDR2 (germline): GTSNPN, SVGIG (reference sequence). The CDR3 loop reads CAWSGTSGHTDTQYF. The DNA for the CDR3 is TGTGCCTGGAGCGGGACTAGCGGTCACACAGATACGCAGTATTTT.

This clonotype was observed at least ten times. The genes are TRBV20-1 and TRBJ2-5, with D perhaps TRBD2 (5 bases). The CDR3 sequence is 10 residues long. The germline V gene encodes CDR1 DFQATT and CDR2 SNEGSKA (reference sequence). With 6 bases removed from V and 5 bases from J, the gap between germline ends came to 7 bases. Here the CDR3 DNA reads TGCAGTGCCCAGCGGGAGACCCAGTACTTC. Translation: CSAQRETQYF.

This clonotype was observed at least ten times. This sequence joins TRBV12-3 or TRBV12-4 and TRBJ2-5, with 10 bases lining up with TRBD1. The CDR3 runs to 13 residues. Trimming removed 6 bases from V and 7 bases from J; junction bases left unmatched: 5. The DNA for the CDR3 is TGTGCCAGCAGGGACAGGGGGGATGGGACCCAGTACTTC. Its translation: CASRDRGDGTQYF.

This clonotype has a count of ten or more. In nucleotides, the CDR3 is TGTGCCAGCAGTTCGGACATCCTTCTAGCGGGAGTCACCGGGGAGCTGTTTTTT. Encoded protein: CASSSDILLAGVTGELFF. This chain links TRBV6-1 with TRBJ2-2; 10 nucleotides match TRBD2. The CDR3 contains 18 residues. Unmatched junction bases numbered 13, after V lost 5 bases and J lost 4 bases. Germline V lookup: CDR1 MNHNS, CDR2 SASEGT.

V and J are TRBV10-1 and TRBJ2-6, with TRBD2 as a possible D gene (5 bases). The germline gives CDR1 WNHNN, CDR2 SYGVQD (reference sequence). V lost 4 bases, J lost 4 bases, and 14 bases lay in between. The CDR3 is 16 residues long. CDR3: CASSGIGVEGANVLTF. The CDR3 DNA follows: TGCGCCAGCAGTGGGATCGGGGTGGAAGGGGCCAACGTCCTGACTTTC.

Ten or more counts support this clonotype. The chain joins TRBV29-1 to TRBJ2-1, with a weak D call TRBD1 (6 bases). This CDR3 is built from 13 residues. The germline gives CDR1 SQVTM, CDR2 ANQGSEA. The ends were cut back, 7 bases at V and 3 bases at J, with 13 bases in the middle. The CDR3 loop reads CSAGTGFYNEQFF. The DNA for the CDR3 is TGCAGCGCCGGAACAGGGTTCTACAATGAGCAGTTCTTC.

This clonotype was observed many times. The chain recombines TRBV6-1 with TRBJ2-1; TRBD2 aligns across 10 bases. Trimming removed 3 bases from V and 2 bases from J; junction bases left unmatched: 7. Germline assignment: CDR1 MNHNS and CDR2 SASEGT. The CDR3 loop spans 17 amino acids. The CDR3 sequence: CASSELAGESPYNEQFF. DNA of the CDR3: TGTGCCAGCAGTGAGCTAGCGGGAGAATCCCCCTACAATGAGCAGTTCTTC.

The chain uses TRBV7-9 and TRBJ1-5; the D gene is possibly TRBD1 (6 bases). The CDR3 length is 15 residues. Looked up from germline, CDR1 is SEHNR and CDR2 is FQNEAQ (reference sequence). Between the trimmed V and J ends, which lost 5 bases and 5 bases, there was a span of 16 bases. The CDR3: CASSQDVTGYQPQHF. The CDR3 DNA is TGTGCCAGCAGCCAAGATGTAACAGGGTATCAGCCCCAGCATTTT. The full variable domain, in which reference TRBV7-9 and TRBJ1-5 provide the parts outside the CDR3, is DTGVSQNPRHKITKRGQNVTFRCDPISEHNRLYWYRQTLGQGPEFLTYFQNEAQLEKSRLLSDRFSAERPKGSFSTLEIQRTEQGDSAMYLCASSQDVTGYQPQHFGDGTRLSIL.

As concerns this clonotype: This may come from a read error, since a much larger clone is one base off. The chain has TRBV7-9 and TRBJ1-2; D is possibly TRBD1 (6 bases). The CDR3 has 15 amino acids. Germline assignment: CDR1 SEHNR and CDR2 FQNEAQ (reference sequence). CDR3 sequence: CAGSSQSGQPYGYTF. CDR3 in DNA: TGTGCCGGCAGCTCCCAAAGCGGACAGCCCTATGGCTACACCTTC.

This clonotype has at least ten counts. V usage is TRBV7-2 and J usage is TRBJ2-2; D not resolved. Trimming pared 1 base from V and 3 bases from J, leaving 6 bases between. This CDR3 spans 14 amino acids. Germline CDR1 and CDR2: SGHTA and FQGNSA. In DNA form, the CDR3 reads TGTGCCAGCAGCTTAGGTTCTTACACCGGGGAGCTGTTTTTT. Translated, it gives CASSLGSYTGELFF.

This clonotype has ten or more counts. This sequence joins TRBV3-1 and TRBJ1-4; D not certain. Germline V CDR1 and CDR2: LGHDT, YNNKEL (reference sequence). V was pared by 6 bases and J by 5 bases, with 10 bases between. The CDR3 totals 13 residues. CDR3 region: CASRRTPNEKLFF. DNA for the CDR3: TGTGCCAGCAGGAGGACGCCCAATGAAAAACTGTTTTTT.

In this sample, this clonotype turned up many times. This chain joins TRBV5-1 and TRBJ2-3; 8 bases fit TRBD2. The V and J ends lost 8 bases and 4 bases, in that order; junction bases with no gene match: 9. CDR3 length: 14 residues. Germline values: CDR1 SGHRS, CDR2 YFSETQ. The CDR3 region is CASSPGLVSDTQYF. CDR3 coding DNA: TGCGCCAGTTCCCCGGGACTAGTGTCAGATACGCAGTATTTT.

This clonotype was counted ten times or more. The chain employs TRBV7-9 and TRBJ2-1; D is perhaps TRBD1 (5 bases). Per the germline V gene, CDR1 is SEHNR and CDR2 is FQNEAQ (reference sequence). The V and J ends lost 6 bases and 5 bases respectively, with 11 bases between them. The CDR3 runs to 13 residues. The CDR3 protein is CASSWGQHNEQFF. CDR3 DNA sequence: TGTGCCAGCAGTTGGGGCCAGCACAATGAGCAGTTCTTC.

This chain uses TRBV20-1 with TRBJ1-1; the D gene is possibly TRBD1 (5 bases). The CDR3 loop spans 11 amino acids. Per the germline V gene, CDR1 is DFQATT and CDR2 is SNEGSKA (reference sequence). V lost 2 bases to trimming and J lost 7 bases, with 8 bases between them. CDR3 nucleotide sequence: TGCAGTGCTAGAAGACAGAATGAAGCTTTCTTT. Translating gives CSARRQNEAFF.

This clonotype was seen only a few times. This CDR3 reads CASSRLAVHDTQYF. The CDR3 nucleotides are TGTGCCAGCTCACGACTAGCGGTCCACGATACGCAGTATTTT. The V gene is TRBV18, the J gene TRBJ2-3; 9 nucleotides agree with TRBD2. There are 14 residues in the CDR3. CDR1 KGHSH and CDR2 LQKENI come from the germline V gene. V lost 4 bases, J lost 6 bases, and 5 bases stayed unmatched.

This clonotype was counted only a few times. The chain is built from TRBV28 and TRBJ2-3; D is unresolved. Trimming cost V 6 bases and J 1 base, with 11 bases left between them. This CDR3 has 14 residues. Germline V CDR1 and CDR2: MDHEN, SYDVKM. The CDR3 coding sequence is TGTGCCAGCAGGGAACTTTTGGGCACAGATACGCAGTATTTT. This gives the protein CASRELLGTDTQYF.